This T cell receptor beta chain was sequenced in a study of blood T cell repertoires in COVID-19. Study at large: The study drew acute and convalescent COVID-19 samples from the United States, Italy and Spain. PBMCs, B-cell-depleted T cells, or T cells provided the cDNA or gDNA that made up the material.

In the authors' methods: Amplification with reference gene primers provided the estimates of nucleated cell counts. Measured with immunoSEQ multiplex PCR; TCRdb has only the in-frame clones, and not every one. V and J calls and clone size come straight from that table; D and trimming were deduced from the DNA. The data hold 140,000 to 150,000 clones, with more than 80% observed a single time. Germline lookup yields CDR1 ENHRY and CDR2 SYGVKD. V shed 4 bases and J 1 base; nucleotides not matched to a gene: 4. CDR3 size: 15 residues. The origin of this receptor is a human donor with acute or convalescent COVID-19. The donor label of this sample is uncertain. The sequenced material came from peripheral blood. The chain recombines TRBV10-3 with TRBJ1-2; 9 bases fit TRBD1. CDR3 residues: CAISGTGANNYGYTF. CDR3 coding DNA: TGTGCCATCAGTGGGACAGGGGCAAATAACTATGGCTACACCTTC.